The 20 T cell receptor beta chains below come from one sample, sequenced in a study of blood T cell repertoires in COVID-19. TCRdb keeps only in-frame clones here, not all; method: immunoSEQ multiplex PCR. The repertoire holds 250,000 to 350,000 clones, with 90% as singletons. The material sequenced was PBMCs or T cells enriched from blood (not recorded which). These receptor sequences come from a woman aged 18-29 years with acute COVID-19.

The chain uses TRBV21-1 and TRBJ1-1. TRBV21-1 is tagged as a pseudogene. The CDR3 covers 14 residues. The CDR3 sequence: CASSKEFRGKRTFF. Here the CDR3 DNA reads TGTGCCAGCAGCAAAGAATTCCGGGGAAAAAGAACTTTCTTT.

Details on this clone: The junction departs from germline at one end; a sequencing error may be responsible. CDR3 loop: CASSPRGGTSGSF. CDR3 nucleotides: TGTGCCAGCAGTCCCCGCGGGGGGACTAGCGGGAGTTTC. The V call is TRBV6-6, the J call TRBJ2-7; 14 bases are shared with TRBD2. CDR1 is MNHNY, CDR2 SVGAGI, per germline (reference sequence). CDR3 length: 13 amino acids.

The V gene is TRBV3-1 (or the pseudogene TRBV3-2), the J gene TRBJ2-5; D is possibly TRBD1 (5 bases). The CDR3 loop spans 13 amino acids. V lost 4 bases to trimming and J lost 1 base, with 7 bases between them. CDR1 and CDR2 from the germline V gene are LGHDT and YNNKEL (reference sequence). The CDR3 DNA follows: TGTGCCAGCAGCCCAGGGCCCCAAGAGACCCAGTACTTC. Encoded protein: CASSPGPQETQYF.

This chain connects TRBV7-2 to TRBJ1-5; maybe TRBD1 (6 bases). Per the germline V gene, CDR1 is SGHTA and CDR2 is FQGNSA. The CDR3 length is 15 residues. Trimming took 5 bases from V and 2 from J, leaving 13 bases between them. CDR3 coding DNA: TGTGCCAGCAGCGCGGACAGTATGCGCAATCAGCCCCAGCATTTT. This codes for CASSADSMRNQPQHF.

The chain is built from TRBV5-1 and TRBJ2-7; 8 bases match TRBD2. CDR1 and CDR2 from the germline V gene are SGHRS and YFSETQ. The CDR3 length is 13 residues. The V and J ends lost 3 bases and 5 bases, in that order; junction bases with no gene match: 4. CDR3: CASSSGLGDEQYF. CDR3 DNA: TGCGCCAGCAGCTCGGGACTAGGGGACGAGCAGTACTTC.

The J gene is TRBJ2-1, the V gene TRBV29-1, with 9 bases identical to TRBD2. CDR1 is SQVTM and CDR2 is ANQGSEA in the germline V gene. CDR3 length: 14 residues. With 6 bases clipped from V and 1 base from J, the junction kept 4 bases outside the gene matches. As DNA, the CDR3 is TGCAGCGTGTTAGCGGGAGAGTCCTACAATGAGCAGTTCTTC. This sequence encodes CSVLAGESYNEQFF.

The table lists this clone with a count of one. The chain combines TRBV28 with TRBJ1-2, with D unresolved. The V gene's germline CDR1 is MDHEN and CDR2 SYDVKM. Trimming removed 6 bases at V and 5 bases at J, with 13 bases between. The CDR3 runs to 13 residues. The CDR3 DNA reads TGTGCCAGCAGCCTAATGGTGGAGTATGGCTACACCTTC. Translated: CASSLMVEYGYTF.

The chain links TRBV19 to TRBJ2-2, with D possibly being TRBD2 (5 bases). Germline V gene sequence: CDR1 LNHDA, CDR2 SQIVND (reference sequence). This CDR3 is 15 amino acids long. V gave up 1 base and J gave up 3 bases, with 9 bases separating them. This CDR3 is CASSIGPADTGELFF. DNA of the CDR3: TGTGCCAGTAGTATAGGTCCAGCGGACACCGGGGAGCTGTTTTTT.

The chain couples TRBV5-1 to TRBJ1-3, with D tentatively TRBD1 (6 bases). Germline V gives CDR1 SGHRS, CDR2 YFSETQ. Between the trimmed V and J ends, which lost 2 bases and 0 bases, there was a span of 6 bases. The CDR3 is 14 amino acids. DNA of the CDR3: TGCGCCAGCAGCTTACAGGGCTCTGGAAACACCATATATTTT. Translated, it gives CASSLQGSGNTIYF.

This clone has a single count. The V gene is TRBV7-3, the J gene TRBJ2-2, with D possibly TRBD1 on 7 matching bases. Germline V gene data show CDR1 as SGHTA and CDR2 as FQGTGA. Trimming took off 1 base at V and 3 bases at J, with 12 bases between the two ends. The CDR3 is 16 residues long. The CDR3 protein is CASSLNGGTDTGELFF. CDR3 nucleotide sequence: TGTGCCAGCAGCTTAAATGGGGGGACAGACACCGGGGAGCTGTTTTTT.

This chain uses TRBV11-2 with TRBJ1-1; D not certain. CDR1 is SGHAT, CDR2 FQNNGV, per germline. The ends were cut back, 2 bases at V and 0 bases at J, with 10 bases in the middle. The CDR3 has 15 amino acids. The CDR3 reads CASSLNQYMNTEAFF. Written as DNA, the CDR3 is TGTGCCAGCAGCTTAAATCAGTACATGAACACTGAAGCTTTCTTT.

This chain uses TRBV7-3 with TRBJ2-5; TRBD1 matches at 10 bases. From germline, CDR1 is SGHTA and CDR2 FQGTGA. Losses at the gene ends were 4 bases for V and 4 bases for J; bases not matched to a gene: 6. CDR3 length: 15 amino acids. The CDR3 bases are TGTGCCAGCAGCTCCTCTGGGACAGGGGCAGAGACCCAGTACTTC. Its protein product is CASSSSGTGAETQYF.

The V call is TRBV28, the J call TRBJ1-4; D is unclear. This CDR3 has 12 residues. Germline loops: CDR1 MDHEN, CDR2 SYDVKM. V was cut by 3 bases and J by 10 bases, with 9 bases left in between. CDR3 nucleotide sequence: TGTGCCAGCAGTTTTGGGCGGGTAAAACTGTTTTTT. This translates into CASSFGRVKLFF.

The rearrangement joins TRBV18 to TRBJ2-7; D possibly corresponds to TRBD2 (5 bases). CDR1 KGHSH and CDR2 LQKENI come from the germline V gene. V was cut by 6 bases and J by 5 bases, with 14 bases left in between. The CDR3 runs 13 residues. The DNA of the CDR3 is TGTGCCAGCTCCCCCACTAGAGGCAACGAGCAGTACTTC. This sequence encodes CASSPTRGNEQYF.

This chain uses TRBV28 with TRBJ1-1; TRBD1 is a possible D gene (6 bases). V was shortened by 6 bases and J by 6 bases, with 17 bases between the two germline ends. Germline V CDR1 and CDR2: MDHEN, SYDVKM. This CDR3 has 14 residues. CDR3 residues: CASRPTGRSAEAFF. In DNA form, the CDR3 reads TGTGCCAGCAGACCAACAGGGAGAAGCGCTGAAGCTTTCTTT.

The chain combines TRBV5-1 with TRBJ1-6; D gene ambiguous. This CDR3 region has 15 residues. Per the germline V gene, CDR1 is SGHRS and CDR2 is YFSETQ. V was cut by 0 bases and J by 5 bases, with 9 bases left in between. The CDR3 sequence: CASSLARRDNSPLHF. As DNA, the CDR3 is TGCGCCAGCAGCTTGGCTCGCCGGGATAATTCACCCCTCCACTTT.

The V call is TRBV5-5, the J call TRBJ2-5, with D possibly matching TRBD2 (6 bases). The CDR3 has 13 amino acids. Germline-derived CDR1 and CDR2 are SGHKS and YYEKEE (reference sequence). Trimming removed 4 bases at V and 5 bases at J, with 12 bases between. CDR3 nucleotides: TGTGCCAGCAGCCGTTGGGGGGTGGAGACCCAGTACTTC. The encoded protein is CASSRWGVETQYF.

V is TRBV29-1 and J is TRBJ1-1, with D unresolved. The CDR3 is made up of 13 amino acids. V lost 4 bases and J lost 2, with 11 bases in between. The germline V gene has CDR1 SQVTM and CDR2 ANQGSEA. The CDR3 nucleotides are TGCAGCGTTGCCTATGAGGGTAACACTGAAGCTTTCTTT. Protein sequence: CSVAYEGNTEAFF.

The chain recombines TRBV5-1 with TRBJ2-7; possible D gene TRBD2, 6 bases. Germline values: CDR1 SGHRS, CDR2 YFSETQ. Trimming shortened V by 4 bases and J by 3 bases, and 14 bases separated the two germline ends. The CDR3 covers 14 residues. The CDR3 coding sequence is TGCGCCAGCAGCGTAGGGCGGGACCGCTACGAGCAGTACTTC. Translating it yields CASSVGRDRYEQYF.

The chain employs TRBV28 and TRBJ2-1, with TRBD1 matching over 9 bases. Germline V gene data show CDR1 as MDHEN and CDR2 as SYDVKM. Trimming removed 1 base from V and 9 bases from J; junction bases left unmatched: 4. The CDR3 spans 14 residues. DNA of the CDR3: TGTGCCAGCAGTTTATTGGGACAGGGTTTTGAGCAGTTCTTC. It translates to CASSLLGQGFEQFF.